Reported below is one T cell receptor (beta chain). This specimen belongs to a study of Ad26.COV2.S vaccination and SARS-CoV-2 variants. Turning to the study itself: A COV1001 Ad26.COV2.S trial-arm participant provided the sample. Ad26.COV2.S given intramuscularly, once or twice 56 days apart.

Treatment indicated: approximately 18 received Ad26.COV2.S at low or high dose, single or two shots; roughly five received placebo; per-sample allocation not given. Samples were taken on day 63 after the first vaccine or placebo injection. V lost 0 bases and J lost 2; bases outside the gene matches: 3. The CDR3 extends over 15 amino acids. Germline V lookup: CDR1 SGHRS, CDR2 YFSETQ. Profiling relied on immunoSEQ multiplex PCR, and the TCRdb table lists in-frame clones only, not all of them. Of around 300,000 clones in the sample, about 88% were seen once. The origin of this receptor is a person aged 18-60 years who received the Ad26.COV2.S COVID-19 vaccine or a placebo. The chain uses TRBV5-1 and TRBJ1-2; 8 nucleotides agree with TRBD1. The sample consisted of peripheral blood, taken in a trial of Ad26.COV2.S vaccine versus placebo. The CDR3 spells CASSLGTGNNYGYTF. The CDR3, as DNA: TGCGCCAGCAGCTTGGGGACAGGGAACAACTATGGCTACACCTTC.